Presented here are 9 T cell receptor beta chains from one specimen sequenced in a study of T cells in Graves' hyperthyroidism and ophthalmopathy. Regions amplified from RNA transcripts were the TCR beta CDR3 regions. HTBI primers were used for first-round RT-PCR of the TCR CDR3. MiXCR was run by TCRdb on the multiplex PCR reads, yielding one entry per CDR3 protein. The data hold about 300,000 distinct CDR3 sequences, with roughly a fifth observed a single time. Sequenced input: blood. The receptors originated from a man aged 50 to 60 with Graves' ophthalmopathy.

This clonotype showed up just a few times. The chain recombines TRBV6-1 with TRBJ2-7, with TRBD2 matching 7 bases. Germline CDR1 is MNHNS and CDR2 is SASEGT. J gave up 3 bases and V 1 base, and 3 bases lay outside the gene matches. The CDR3 has 14 amino acids. The CDR3 here is CASSEGGGFYEQYF. The DNA for the CDR3 is TGTGCCAGCAGTGAAGGGGGGGGGTTCTACGAGCAGTACTTC.

Concerning this clonotype itself: This could be a read error, since a much larger clone is one nucleotide away. The chain joins TRBV5-1 to TRBJ1-4, with 7 positions matching TRBD1. This CDR3 comprises 16 residues. J gave up 8 bases and V 6 bases, and 16 bases lay outside the gene matches. Germline V CDR1 and CDR2: SGHRS, YFSETQ. CDR3 in amino acids: CASNPGRTGKVEKLFF. Here the CDR3 DNA reads TGCGCCAGCAACCCCGGACGGACAGGAAAGGTCGAAAAACTGTTTTTT.

This clonotype was seen ten or more times. The chain couples TRBV11-1 to TRBJ2-5; maybe TRBD2 (6 bases). The length of the CDR3 is 15 residues. Germline CDR1 reads SGHAT; CDR2 reads FQDESV (reference sequence). V was pared by 3 bases and J by 4 bases, with 15 bases between. CDR3 in amino acids: CASSFSLGGVETQYF. CDR3 nucleotides: TGTGCCAGCAGCTTCTCTTTAGGAGGGGTAGAGACCCAGTACTTC. The full variable domain, in which reference TRBV11-1 and TRBJ2-5 provide the parts outside the CDR3, is EAEVAQSPRYKITEKSQAVAFWCDPISGHATLYWYRQILGQGPELLVQFQDESVVDDSQLPKDRFSAERLKGVDSTLKIQPAELGDSAMYLCASSFSLGGVETQYFGPGTRLLVL.

This clonotype has only a few counts. V is TRBV9 and J is TRBJ1-6; 9 bases fit TRBD1. Germline V gene data show CDR1 as SGDLS and CDR2 as YYNGEE. J lost 3 bases, V lost 3 bases, and 1 base had no gene match. This CDR3 has 15 amino acids. CDR3 loop: CASSGQGVYNSPLHF. In DNA, the CDR3 is TGTGCCAGCAGCGGACAGGGGGTCTATAATTCACCCCTCCACTTT.

This clonotype was recorded many times. The chain recombines TRBV28 with TRBJ2-5; TRBD2 matches at 11 bases. This CDR3 has 15 residues. The V and J ends lost 3 bases and 7 bases, in that order; junction bases with no gene match: 7. Germline V gene lookup returns CDR1 MDHEN and CDR2 SYDVKM. The CDR3 DNA is TGTGCCAGCAGTTTCCTGACTAGCGGGGAAGGGACCCAGTACTTC. Translating gives CASSFLTSGEGTQYF.

This clonotype came up a few times. V gene TRBV28 combines with J gene TRBJ1-1; D is uncertain. Trimming took off 6 bases at V and 7 bases at J, with 12 bases between the two ends. CDR1 is MDHEN, CDR2 SYDVKM, per germline. CDR3 length: 12 residues. The CDR3 here is CASRTAGIEAFF. The DNA of the CDR3 is TGTGCCAGCAGGACGGCGGGAATTGAAGCTTTCTTT.

The chain employs TRBV7-3 and TRBJ1-1; no reliable D call. V was trimmed by 4 bases and J by 2 bases, leaving 5 bases between them. CDR3 size: 12 residues. Germline assignment: CDR1 SGHTA and CDR2 FQGTGA. Here the CDR3 DNA reads TGTGCCAGCAGCTCTCGAAACACTGAAGCTTTCTTT. This gives the protein CASSSRNTEAFF.

This chain connects TRBV28 to TRBJ1-1; 9 bases match TRBD1. The trim removed 4 bases at V and 4 bases at J, leaving 4 bases unmatched. The length of the CDR3 is 14 residues. The germline V gene has CDR1 MDHEN and CDR2 SYDVKM. The CDR3 reads CASSSPGQGTEAFF. The CDR3 bases are TGTGCCAGCAGTTCTCCGGGACAGGGCACTGAAGCTTTCTTT.

This clonotype was recorded many times. The V gene is TRBV20-1, the J gene TRBJ2-7; D not certain. V gave up 5 bases and J gave up 2 bases, with 16 bases separating them. The CDR3 has 14 amino acids. The germline V gene has CDR1 DFQATT and CDR2 SNEGSKA (reference sequence). The CDR3 DNA reads as TGCAGTGCTGATCCTCGACGCGATGCCTACGAGCAGTACTTC. As protein: CSADPRRDAYEQYF.